This TCR beta chain is drawn from a study of T cell repertoires in cytomegalovirus infection. Study summary: Recently identified HLA-C-restricted CMV epitopes were among the peptides used. The public TCR beta signatures pointed to both CMV infection and matching HLA type.

Using its own MiXCR run on the reads, TCRdb lists one record per CDR3 protein. The sample has about 220,000 distinct CDR3 sequences; less than 50% are singletons. Whole-study results and caveats: HLA-C-restricted CMV clonotypes gave the most frequent clonotype in two of eight donors. The cumulative frequency of public TCR beta families identified carriers of CMV plus the relevant HLA.

Germline trimming cut 7 bases from V and 6 bases from J; bases unmatched to any gene: 9. The CDR3 extends over 14 amino acids. The germline V gene has CDR1 MNHEY and CDR2 SMNVEV (reference sequence). Remarks on this clonotype: The antigen is not known.

The V gene is TRBV27, the J gene TRBJ2-4; the match to TRBD1 covers 7 bases. The clonotype was recovered from a human donor in good health (CMV status not recorded). Some clones in this sample may be carry-over from other donors' samples. Sequenced here: CD8+ T cells from cultured PBMCs, sampled from culture after CMV antigen stimulation. CDR3: CASKGASPGNIQYF. CDR3 coding DNA: TGTGCCAGCAAGGGGGCCTCCCCGGGAAACATTCAGTACTTC.